This TCR beta chain was profiled in a study of OX40 agonist ivuxolimab in advanced cancers. Study information: Previous treatment with anti-PD-1, anti-PD-L1 or anti-CTLA-4 therapy was allowed; 35% to 50% had received some. Study conclusions and caveats: In general, CD8+ T cells held more expanded clones than CD4+ did, on average.

V lost 6 bases, J lost 3 bases, and 8 bases stayed unmatched. The CDR3 covers 15 residues. The germline V gene has CDR1 MRHNA and CDR2 SNTAGT. Of note for this clone: The antigen is not known.

TCRdb's table, derived via immunoSEQ multiplex PCR, lists solely in-frame clones and lacks some. The table shows some 46,000 clones, with around 85% occurring only once. This receptor was identified in an adult with an advanced solid tumor such as melanoma, head and neck, liver or kidney cancer. J is TRBJ2-7 and V is TRBV6-4; 10 bases align to TRBD2. The sample was CD4+ or CD8+ T cells sorted from blood, taken in a trial of the OX40 agonist ivuxolimab. CDR3 DNA: TGTGCCAGCAGGGCCCTAGCGGGAGTCCTCTACGAGCAGTACTTC. As protein: CASRALAGVLYEQYF.